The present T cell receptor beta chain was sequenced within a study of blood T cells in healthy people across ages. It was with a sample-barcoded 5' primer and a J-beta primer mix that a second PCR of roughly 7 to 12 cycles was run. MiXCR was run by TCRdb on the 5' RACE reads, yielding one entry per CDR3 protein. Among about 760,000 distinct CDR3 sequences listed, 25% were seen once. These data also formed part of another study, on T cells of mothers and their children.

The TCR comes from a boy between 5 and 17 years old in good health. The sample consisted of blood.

CDR3 in DNA: TGTGCCAGCAGCTTACGGACAGGGGGCAGAGAAAAACTGTTTTTT. Its translation is CASSLRTGGREKLFF. The V call is TRBV7-9, the J call TRBJ1-4; 11 nucleotides match TRBD1. Germline values: CDR1 SEHNR, CDR2 FQNEAQ (reference sequence). The ends lost 2 bases at V and 8 bases at J; junction bases unmatched: 4. The CDR3 totals 15 residues. The whole variable domain, filled in from reference TRBV7-9 and TRBJ1-4, reads DTGVSQNPRHKITKRGQNVTFRCDPISEHNRLYWYRQTLGQGPEFLTYFQNEAQLEKSRLLSDRFSAERPKGSFSTLEIQRTEQGDSAMYLCASSLRTGGREKLFFGSGTQLSVL.